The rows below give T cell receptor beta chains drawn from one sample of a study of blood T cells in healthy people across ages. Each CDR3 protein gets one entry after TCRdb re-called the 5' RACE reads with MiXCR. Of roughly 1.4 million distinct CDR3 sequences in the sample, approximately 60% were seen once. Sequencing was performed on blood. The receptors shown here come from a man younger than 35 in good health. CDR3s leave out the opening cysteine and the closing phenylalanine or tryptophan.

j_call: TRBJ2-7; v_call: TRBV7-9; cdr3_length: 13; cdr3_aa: ASSYPGQDSYEQY
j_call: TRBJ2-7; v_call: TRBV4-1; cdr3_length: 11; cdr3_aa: ASSDSISYEQY
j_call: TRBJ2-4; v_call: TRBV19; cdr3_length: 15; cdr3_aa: ASSIFGGAGSKNIQY
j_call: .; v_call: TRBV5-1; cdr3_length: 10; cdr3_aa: ASSFGADEQY
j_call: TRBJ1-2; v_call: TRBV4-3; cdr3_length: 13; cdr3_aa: ASSPGQGFLYGYT
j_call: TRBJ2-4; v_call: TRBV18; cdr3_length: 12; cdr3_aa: ASSTSVAKNIQY
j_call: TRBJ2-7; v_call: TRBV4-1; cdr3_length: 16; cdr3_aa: ASSQGHSTTGNFGEQY
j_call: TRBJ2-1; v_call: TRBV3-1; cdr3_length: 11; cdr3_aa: ASSPRYLDEQF
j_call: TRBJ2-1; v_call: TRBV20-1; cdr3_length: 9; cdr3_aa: SAILSNEQF
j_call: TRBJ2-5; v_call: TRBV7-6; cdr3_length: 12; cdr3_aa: ASSLTASGETQY
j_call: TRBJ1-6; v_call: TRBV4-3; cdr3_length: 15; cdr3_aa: ASSQDGGSSYNSPLH
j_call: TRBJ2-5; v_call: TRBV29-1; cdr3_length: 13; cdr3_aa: SVGSSGSYQETQY
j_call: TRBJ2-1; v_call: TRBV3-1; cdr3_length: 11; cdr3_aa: ASSQDPSGEQF
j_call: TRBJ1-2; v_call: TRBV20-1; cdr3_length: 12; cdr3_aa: SARAIAPNYGYT
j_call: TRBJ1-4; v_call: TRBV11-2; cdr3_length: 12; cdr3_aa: ASGPSSTNEKLF
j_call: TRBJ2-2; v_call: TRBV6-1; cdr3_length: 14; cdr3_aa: AIPTILAGNTGELF
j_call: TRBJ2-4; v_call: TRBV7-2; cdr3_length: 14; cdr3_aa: ASSLVTTGSKNIQY
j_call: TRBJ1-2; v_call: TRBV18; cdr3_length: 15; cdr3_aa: ASSPPPGQDPNYGYT
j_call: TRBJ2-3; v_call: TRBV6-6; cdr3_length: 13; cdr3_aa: ASTQSGGGTDTQY
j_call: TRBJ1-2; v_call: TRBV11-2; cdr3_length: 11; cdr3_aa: ASSLGGAAGYT
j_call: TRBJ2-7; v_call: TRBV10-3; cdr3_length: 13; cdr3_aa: AISESKDNSYEQY
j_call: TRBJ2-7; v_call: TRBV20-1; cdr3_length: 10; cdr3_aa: SARLREYEQY
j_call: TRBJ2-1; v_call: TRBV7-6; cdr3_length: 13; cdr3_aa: ASSLGTSGDPEQF
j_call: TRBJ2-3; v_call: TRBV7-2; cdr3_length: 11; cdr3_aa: ASSLGFTDTQY
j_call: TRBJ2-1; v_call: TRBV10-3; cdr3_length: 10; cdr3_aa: AISGGASEQF
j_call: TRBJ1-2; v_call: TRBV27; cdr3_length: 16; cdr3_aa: ASSYTPMPRGATYGYT
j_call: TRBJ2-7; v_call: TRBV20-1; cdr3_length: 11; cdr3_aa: SALSKLSLEQY
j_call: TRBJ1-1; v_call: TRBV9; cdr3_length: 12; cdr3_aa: ASSVEAGGPEAF
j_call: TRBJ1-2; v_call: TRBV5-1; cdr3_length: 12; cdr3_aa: ASSFLTGMDGYT
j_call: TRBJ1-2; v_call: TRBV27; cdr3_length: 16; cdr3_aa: ASSRFARDRDLNYGYT
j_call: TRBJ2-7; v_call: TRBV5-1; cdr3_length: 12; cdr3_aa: ASSVEQAGYEQY
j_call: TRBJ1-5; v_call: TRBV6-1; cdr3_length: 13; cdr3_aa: ASSEVGGHWWPQH
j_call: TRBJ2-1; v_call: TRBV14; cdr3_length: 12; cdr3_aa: ASSPYRDPHEQF
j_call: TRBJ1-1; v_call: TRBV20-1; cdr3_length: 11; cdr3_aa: SAETGGDTEAF
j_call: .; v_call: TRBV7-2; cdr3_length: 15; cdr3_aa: ASSLPSGSSNTYEQY
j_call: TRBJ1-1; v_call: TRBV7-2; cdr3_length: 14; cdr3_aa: ASSLGPQYGNTEAF